The T cell receptor beta chain described here comes from a study of chemoradiotherapy in HPV16-positive cancers. The table lists this clone with a count of one. The assay was immunoSEQ multiplex PCR, and TCRdb's table has in-frame clones only and misses some. This sample carries about a thousand clones, around 88% of them seen once, and the ten largest clones take roughly 8.1%. Trimming left V 9 bases short and J 0 bases short, with 12 bases between. Germline CDR1 reads SNHLY; CDR2 reads FYNNEI. The CDR3 is made up of 14 amino acids. The source is a human donor with HPV-associated anogenital cancer. The rearrangement uses TRBV2 and TRBJ1-5; a possible D gene is TRBD1 (5 bases). Here the sequenced sample was tumor tissue, taken from a patient who underwent chemoradiotherapy. CDR3 in amino acids: CASWSGYSNQPQHF. The CDR3 DNA reads as TGTGCCAGTTGGTCAGGGTATAGCAATCAGCCCCAGCATTTT.